Sequencing of this T cell receptor beta chain was carried out in a study of blood T cell repertoires in COVID-19. Some clones are missing from TCRdb's copy, which holds only in-frame ones; the method was immunoSEQ multiplex PCR. The profile shows approximately 200,000 clones, 89% of them singletons. V was clipped by 6 bases and J by 3 bases, with 9 bases between them. Germline CDR1 MNHEY, CDR2 SVGAGI. This CDR3 spans 14 amino acids. Individuals drawn from around 25 US areas were roughly 18 to 95 years old. Clinical history reported by participants formed the basis on which cohorts were assigned. The gene calls are TRBV6-5 and TRBJ1-6, with D unresolved. Sequencing was done on a sample of PBMCs or T cells enriched from blood (not recorded which). The clonotype was recovered from a woman between 35 and 50 years old with acute COVID-19. This CDR3 reads CASSRVIYNSPLHF. CDR3 in DNA: TGTGCCAGCAGCCGGGTCATCTATAATTCACCCCTCCACTTT.